A single sample is the source of the 17 T cell receptor beta chains below, sequenced in a study of blood T cell repertoires in COVID-19. Using immunoSEQ multiplex PCR, the repertoire was profiled, and TCRdb retains in-frame clones only, with some absent. Among 60,000 to 70,000 clones listed, around 86% were seen once. Source material: peripheral blood. These receptors all come from a woman aged 55 to 70 with acute or convalescent COVID-19.

This clone was found once. The chain joins TRBV2 to TRBJ2-1; 10 bases map to TRBD2. CDR1 SNHLY and CDR2 FYNNEI come from the germline V gene. The CDR3 length is 17 residues. The trim removed 3 bases at V and 4 bases at J, leaving 9 bases unmatched. DNA for the CDR3: TGTGCCAGCAGTGACCAACTCGGACTAGCGGTTTACAATGAGCAGTTCTTC. It codes for CASSDQLGLAVYNEQFF.

This chain joins TRBV18 and TRBJ1-1; TRBD1 matches at 7 bases. In germline, CDR1 is KGHSH, CDR2 LQKENI. The CDR3 runs 16 residues. V dropped 5 bases and J dropped 2; count of bases not matched to a gene: 11. CDR3 residues: CASSFLGTDINTEAFF. In DNA, the CDR3 is TGTGCCAGCTCATTTCTCGGGACAGACATTAACACTGAAGCTTTCTTT.

The gene calls are TRBV3-1 (or the pseudogene TRBV3-2) and TRBJ2-2; tentatively, D is TRBD2 (6 bases). This CDR3 comprises 15 residues. V dropped 4 bases and J dropped 0 bases, with 9 bases sitting between them. CDR1 LGHDT and CDR2 YNNKEL come from the germline V gene (reference sequence). The CDR3 bases are TGTGCCAGCAGCCGCGGGACCTCGAACACCGGGGAGCTGTTTTTT. It encodes CASSRGTSNTGELFF.

This CDR3 reads CAWSLDRGSAEAFF. As DNA, the CDR3 is TGTGCCTGGAGTCTCGACAGGGGGTCGGCTGAAGCTTTCTTT. The chain combines TRBV30 with TRBJ1-1; TRBD1 aligns across 9 bases. The CDR3 sequence is 14 residues long. Per the germline V gene, CDR1 is GTSNPN and CDR2 is SVGIG (reference sequence). With 2 bases clipped from V and 6 bases from J, the junction kept 7 bases outside the gene matches.

V gene TRBV5-1 combines with J gene TRBJ2-3; 10 positions match TRBD2. J gave up 2 bases and V 2 bases, and 8 bases lay outside the gene matches. The CDR3 runs 17 residues. The germline CDR1 and CDR2 sequences are SGHRS and YFSETQ. CDR3 sequence: CASSLRAGTSATDTQYF. CDR3 in DNA: TGCGCCAGCAGCTTACGGGCCGGGACTAGCGCCACAGATACGCAGTATTTT.

The chain has TRBV30 and TRBJ1-1; D unresolved. The germline V gene encodes CDR1 GTSNPN and CDR2 SVGIG (reference sequence). This CDR3 is built from 13 residues. Trimming cost V 3 bases and J 2 bases, with 10 bases left between them. The CDR3 protein is CAWRQNSNTEAFF. CDR3 bases: TGTGCCTGGAGACAAAACAGCAACACTGAAGCTTTCTTT.

The chain links TRBV14 to TRBJ1-2, with 8 bases identical to TRBD1. V gave up 5 bases and J gave up 4 bases; unmatched junction bases: 15. This CDR3 spans 17 amino acids. Germline-derived CDR1 and CDR2 are SGHDN and FVKESK. The CDR3 DNA reads TGTGCCAGCAGCAGAACCGCCGGACAGGGCTCACTCTATGGCTACACCTTC. The encoded protein is CASSRTAGQGSLYGYTF. The full variable domain, with the rest looked up from reference TRBV14 and TRBJ1-2, is EAGVTQFPSHSVIEKGQTVTLRCDPISGHDNLYWYRRVMGKEIKFLLHFVKESKQDESGMPNNRFLAERTGGTYSTLKVQPAELEDSGVYFCASSRTAGQGSLYGYTFGSGTRLTVV.

The chain is built from TRBV25-1 and TRBJ1-1, with a weak D call TRBD1 (5 bases). Germline V gene data show CDR1 as MGHDK and CDR2 as SYGVNS. This CDR3 comprises 15 residues. V shed 0 bases and J shed 4 bases, with 12 bases lying between them. The CDR3 DNA sequence: TGTGCCAGCAGTGAATATGGGGGGGTGATCACTGAAGCTTTCTTT. Translated: CASSEYGGVITEAFF. Using reference TRBV25-1 and TRBJ1-1 for the parts outside the CDR3, the full variable domain is EADIYQTPRYLVIGTGKKITLECSQTMGHDKMYWYQQDPGMELHLIHYSYGVNSTEKGDLSSESTVSRIRTEHFPLTLESARPSHTSQYLCASSEYGGVITEAFFGQGTRLTVV.

The chain is built from TRBV2 and TRBJ1-4, with 10 bases fitting TRBD1. CDR1 and CDR2 (germline): SNHLY, FYNNEI. The V gene end was trimmed by 4 bases and the J gene end by 1 base; junction bases not matched to a gene: 9. The CDR3 runs 18 residues. CDR3: CASSGGTGVFVTNEKLFF. The DNA of the CDR3 is TGTGCCAGCAGTGGCGGGACAGGGGTCTTCGTAACTAATGAAAAACTGTTTTTT.

This rearrangement joins TRBV4-2 to TRBJ2-7; 11 positions match TRBD2. The CDR3 consists of 16 residues. The germline gives CDR1 LGHNA, CDR2 YNFKEQ. Trimming at V came to 1 base and at J to 0 bases, leaving 2 bases not matched to a gene. The CDR3 region is CASSQATSGGSYEQYF. The CDR3 DNA reads as TGTGCCAGCAGCCAAGCCACTAGCGGGGGCTCCTACGAGCAGTACTTC.

The chain uses TRBV5-1 and TRBJ1-1; 7 bases line up with TRBD1. V gave up 0 bases and J gave up 1 base; unmatched junction bases: 3. Germline V CDR1 and CDR2: SGHRS, YFSETQ. The CDR3 contains 15 residues. The CDR3 nucleotides are TGCGCCAGCAGCTTGGCGACAGGGAGGAACACTGAAGCTTTCTTT. As protein: CASSLATGRNTEAFF.

This chain links TRBV7-9 with TRBJ1-3; TRBD1 matches 7 bases. Per the germline V gene, CDR1 is SEHNR and CDR2 is FQNEAQ (reference sequence). CDR3 length equals 17 residues. V shed 5 bases, J shed 0 bases, and the junction held 10 bases outside the gene matches. The CDR3 bases are TGTGCCAGCAGCACTATGCGGACAGGCACCTCTGGAAACACCATATATTTT. Its translation: CASSTMRTGTSGNTIYF.

The chain recombines TRBV20-1 with TRBJ1-2; D is ambiguous. CDR3 size: 13 residues. The germline gives CDR1 DFQATT, CDR2 SNEGSKA (reference sequence). Trimming pared 3 bases from V and 2 bases from J, leaving 10 bases between. This chain's CDR3 is CSASSSGNYGYTF. DNA for the CDR3: TGCAGTGCTAGTTCCTCAGGAAACTATGGCTACACCTTC.

In this sample, this clone turned up a few times. The chain has TRBV7-6 and TRBJ2-3; D might be TRBD1 (5 bases). The CDR3 runs to 15 residues. Germline CDR1 and CDR2: SGHVS and FNYEAQ. V was trimmed by 5 bases and J by 7 bases, leaving 19 bases between them. As DNA, the CDR3 is TGTGCCAGCAGCCCCCGAGGCAGGGCCAGTAATACGCAGTATTTT. It codes for CASSPRGRASNTQYF.

This rearrangement joins TRBV18 to TRBJ1-2, with a possible D match to TRBD1 (6 bases). The CDR3 is 13 residues long. Trimming took off 3 bases at V and 7 bases at J, with 12 bases between the two ends. CDR1 KGHSH and CDR2 LQKENI come from the germline V gene. In DNA form, the CDR3 reads TGTGCCAGCTCACCGAACAGGGCTGGTGGCTACACCTTC. Translated, it gives CASSPNRAGGYTF.

V and J are TRBV9 and TRBJ2-1, with D perhaps TRBD1 (5 bases). The V gene lost 4 bases and the J gene lost 2 bases, with 19 bases spanning the gap. The CDR3 is made up of 17 amino acids. Germline CDR1 is SGDLS and CDR2 is YYNGEE. CDR3 amino acids: CASSPRRSATAYNEQFF. For the CDR3, the DNA is TGTGCCAGCAGCCCAAGACGTTCTGCGACAGCCTACAATGAGCAGTTCTTC.

This clone is a singleton in its sample. This sequence joins TRBV6-1 and TRBJ1-3; D is undetermined. The CDR3 has 18 residues. Deletions cut 4 bases from V and 0 bases from J, with 19 bases between. From germline, CDR1 is MNHNS and CDR2 SASEGT. CDR3 sequence reads: CASSVRPTPGGSGNTIYF. DNA of the CDR3: TGTGCCAGCAGTGTCAGACCCACGCCCGGAGGCTCTGGAAACACCATATATTTT.